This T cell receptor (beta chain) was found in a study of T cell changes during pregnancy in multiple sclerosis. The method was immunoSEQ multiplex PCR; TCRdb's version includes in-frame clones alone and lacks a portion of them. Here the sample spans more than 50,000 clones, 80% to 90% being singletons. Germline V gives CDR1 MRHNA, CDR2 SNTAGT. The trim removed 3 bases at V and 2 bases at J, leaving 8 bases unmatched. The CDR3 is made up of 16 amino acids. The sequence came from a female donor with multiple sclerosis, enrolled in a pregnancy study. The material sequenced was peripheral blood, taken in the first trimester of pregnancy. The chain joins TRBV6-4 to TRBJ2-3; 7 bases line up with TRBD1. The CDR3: CASSDMTGPDTDTQYF. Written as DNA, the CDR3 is TGTGCCAGCAGTGATATGACAGGGCCAGACACAGATACGCAGTATTTT.